The T cell receptor beta chain described here comes from a study of control samples from healthy donors and cancer patients. Sequencing was performed with immunoSEQ multiplex PCR; in TCRdb, only in-frame clones are kept and a portion is missing. This sample has about 93,000 clones, with about 87% found just once. Looked up from germline, CDR1 is SGHDT and CDR2 is YYEEEE. CDR3 size: 15 residues. Trimming stripped 4 bases from V and 3 bases from J, with 16 bases between. The specimen was blood. The chain combines TRBV5-6 with TRBJ1-1, with TRBD1 as a possible D gene (5 bases). The receptor was derived from a woman aged 65 to 85 in good health. CDR3 region: CASSLPGADYTEAFF. CDR3 sequence (DNA): TGTGCCAGCAGCCTCCCCGGGGCAGACTACACTGAAGCTTTCTTT.